The clone carrying this T cell receptor beta chain was seen a few times. The data were produced by immunoSEQ multiplex PCR, yet TCRdb's version contains in-frame clones alone and is incomplete. The table lists 450,000 to 600,000 clones, roughly 87% of them singletons. The entry originates in a study of blood T cell repertoires in COVID-19. Background on the study: The United States, Italy and Spain were the sources of the acute and convalescent COVID-19 samples. From T cells, B-cell-depleted T cells, or PBMCs came the material, which was cDNA or gDNA.

Participants came from 20 to 25 US areas, aged about 18 to 95 years. Cohorts were determined from participant-reported clinical history. The source of this sequence is a woman aged 18-29 years who had recovered from COVID-19. The sample taken for sequencing was PBMCs or T cells enriched from blood (not recorded which).

CDR3 in DNA: TGTGCCAGCAGCCAGGGACTAGCGGGGGTAAATACGCAGTATTTT. Translated, it gives CASSQGLAGVNTQYF. The chain has TRBV7-2 and TRBJ2-3; 14 positions match TRBD2. The V gene's germline CDR1 is SGHTA and CDR2 FQGNSA. The CDR3 extends over 15 amino acids. V lost 5 bases to trimming and J lost 7 bases; unmatched junction nucleotides: 5.